Each of the 16 T cell receptor beta chains below was sequenced from the same sample in a study of blood T cell repertoires in COVID-19. Method: immunoSEQ multiplex PCR; TCRdb's copy keeps in-frame clones and lacks some. The sample shows about 410,000 clones, around 91% of them seen only once. Material: peripheral blood. These receptors came from a woman in her thirties or forties with COVID-19, enrolled during active disease.

The chain links TRBV5-4 to TRBJ1-1; TRBD1 agrees at 8 bases. The CDR3 sequence is 14 residues long. Looked up from germline, CDR1 is SGHNT and CDR2 is YYREEE (reference sequence). Unmatched junction bases numbered 9, after V lost 6 bases and J lost 5 bases. The CDR3 bases are TGTGCCAGCATGCCGGGACAGGCATATACTGAAGCTTTCTTT. It yields the protein CASMPGQAYTEAFF.

The gene calls are TRBV2 and TRBJ2-3, with a possible D match to TRBD2 (5 bases). CDR1 SNHLY and CDR2 FYNNEI come from the germline V gene. This CDR3 is built from 14 residues. V was clipped by 6 bases and J by 8 bases, with 18 bases between them. The chain's CDR3 is CASRDRAARGTQYF. The CDR3 bases are TGTGCCAGCAGGGACCGAGCGGCTAGAGGTACGCAGTATTTT.

This chain joins TRBV7-2 and TRBJ1-4; D not certain. V lost 0 bases to trimming and J lost 0 bases, with 5 bases between them. Germline V CDR1 and CDR2: SGHTA, FQGNSA. This CDR3 is 15 amino acids long. The CDR3 is CASSLAAATNEKLFF. The CDR3 DNA reads TGTGCCAGCAGCTTAGCGGCAGCAACTAATGAAAAACTGTTTTTT.

This chain connects TRBV19 to TRBJ1-1, with a possible D match to TRBD1 (6 bases). The length of the CDR3 is 14 residues. CDR1 and CDR2 from the germline V gene are LNHDA and SQIVND (reference sequence). V lost 3 bases and J 3 bases, leaving 11 bases between the germline ends. CDR3 in amino acids: CASSIHRADTEAFF. The CDR3 nucleotides read TGTGCCAGTAGTATTCACAGGGCCGACACTGAAGCTTTCTTT.

The V call is TRBV15, the J call TRBJ1-5; D is uncertain. The CDR3 loop spans 12 amino acids. V was shortened by 1 base and J by 5 bases, with 3 bases between the two germline ends. CDR1 is LNHNV, CDR2 YYDKDF, per germline (reference sequence). The CDR3 loop reads CATSRADQPQHF. In DNA form, the CDR3 reads TGTGCCACCAGCAGAGCCGATCAGCCCCAGCATTTT.

The CDR3 region is CASTIQGETQYF. CDR3 coding DNA: TGTGCCAGCACCATACAGGGGGAGACCCAGTACTTC. The chain employs TRBV2 and TRBJ2-5; 7 nucleotides agree with TRBD1. CDR1 is SNHLY, CDR2 FYNNEI, per germline. The V gene end was trimmed by 7 bases and the J gene end by 5 bases; junction bases not matched to a gene: 4. This CDR3 has 12 amino acids.

J is TRBJ2-1 and V is TRBV5-1, with 7 bases identical to TRBD1. This CDR3 spans 14 amino acids. Germline V gene data show CDR1 as SGHRS and CDR2 as YFSETQ. V dropped 4 bases and J dropped 7; count of bases not matched to a gene: 8. In nucleotides, the CDR3 is TGCGCCAGCAGCGTAACAGGGGCGCAGAATGAGCAGTTCTTC. It specifies CASSVTGAQNEQFF.

The V and J genes are TRBV4-3 and TRBJ1-3; 8 nucleotides match TRBD1. V was clipped by 0 bases and J by 4 bases; unmatched bases: 5. The CDR3 has 16 amino acids. CDR1 is LGHNA and CDR2 is YSLEER in the germline V gene. Written as DNA, the CDR3 is TGCGCCAGCAGCCAAGATTGGACAGGGACGGGAAACACCATATATTTT. It is translated as CASSQDWTGTGNTIYF.

The chain is built from TRBV15 and TRBJ1-4; D is undetermined. CDR1 and CDR2 from the germline V gene are LNHNV and YYDKDF (reference sequence). Trimming left V 0 bases short and J 0 bases short, with 8 bases between. There are 16 residues in the CDR3. The CDR3 DNA reads as TGTGCCACCAGCAGAGATTTGGGAGCAACTAATGAAAAACTGTTTTTT. Residues: CATSRDLGATNEKLFF.

The chain recombines TRBV28 with TRBJ1-5; 9 nucleotides line up with TRBD1. This CDR3 comprises 13 residues. Germline V gives CDR1 MDHEN, CDR2 SYDVKM. The J segment lost 5 bases and the V segment lost 6 bases, leaving 2 bases of the junction unmatched. The CDR3 coding sequence is TGTGCCAGCAGAAGGACAGGGGATCAGCCCCAGCATTTT. It is translated as CASRRTGDQPQHF.

The chain joins TRBV7-2 to TRBJ2-7; 8 bases match TRBD2. Germline lookup yields CDR1 SGHTA and CDR2 FQGNSA. This CDR3 has 16 amino acids. V lost 0 bases and J lost 6; bases outside the gene matches: 10. Here the CDR3 DNA reads TGTGCCAGCAGCTTAGCGATCGGACTAGCATCGGGCGAGCAGTACTTC. As protein: CASSLAIGLASGEQYF.

This clone was picked up one time. V is TRBV6-1 and J is TRBJ1-6; D is possibly TRBD1 (5 bases). This CDR3 region has 19 residues. Germline V gives CDR1 MNHNS, CDR2 SASEGT. Trimming removed 3 bases at V and 5 bases at J, with 23 bases between. The CDR3 protein is CASSDIFQGGGSNNSPLHF. CDR3 DNA sequence: TGTGCCAGCAGTGATATCTTTCAGGGAGGAGGGTCTAATAATTCACCCCTCCACTTT.

CDR3 protein: CASSFFPPMRDSPLHF. The CDR3 coding sequence is TGTGCCAGCAGTTTCTTCCCTCCAATGCGTGATTCACCCCTCCACTTT. The gene calls are TRBV28 and TRBJ1-6; no reliable D call. This CDR3 contains 16 residues. V lost 3 bases to trimming and J lost 8 bases, with 17 bases between them. CDR1 MDHEN and CDR2 SYDVKM come from the germline V gene.

This chain connects TRBV6-5 to TRBJ2-1; TRBD2 aligns across 14 bases. Unmatched junction bases numbered 1, after V lost 2 bases and J lost 4 bases. Germline loops: CDR1 MNHEY, CDR2 SVGAGI. This CDR3 is built from 16 residues. The CDR3, as DNA: TGTGCCAGCAGTTACCGGACTAGCGGGGGGTACAATGAGCAGTTCTTC. It encodes CASSYRTSGGYNEQFF.

This clone was seen many times. The chain combines TRBV7-6 with TRBJ2-1; D gene ambiguous. CDR1 is SGHVS, CDR2 FNYEAQ, per germline. The CDR3 consists of 15 residues. The V gene lost 5 bases and the J gene lost 0 bases, with 11 bases spanning the gap. The CDR3 protein is CASSPPEVSYNEQFF. In nucleotides, the CDR3 is TGTGCCAGCAGCCCCCCTGAGGTCTCCTACAATGAGCAGTTCTTC.

J is TRBJ1-6 and V is TRBV6-6; no firm D call. V was clipped by 4 bases and J by 4 bases, with 11 bases between them. Germline CDR1 reads MNHNY; CDR2 reads SVGAGI (reference sequence). The CDR3 extends over 15 amino acids. The CDR3 protein is CASSSRTVYNSPLHF. CDR3 coding DNA: TGTGCCAGCAGTTCACGGACTGTTTATAATTCACCCCTCCACTTT.